This T cell receptor (beta chain) was recovered during a study of T cell responses to AZD1222 COVID-19 vaccine. Relative to its sample, this clone is medium-sized. The CDR3 contains 15 residues. Per the germline V gene, CDR1 is SGHTA and CDR2 is FQGTGA. With 5 bases clipped from V and 4 bases from J, the junction kept 4 bases outside the gene matches. The assay was immunoSEQ multiplex PCR, and TCRdb's table has in-frame clones only and misses some. The sample yields around 95,000 clones, about 87% seen once. This receptor was identified in an adult in good health. The sequencing used peripheral blood, collected on day 0 of AZD1222 vaccination. This chain joins TRBV7-3 and TRBJ1-6; 8 positions agree with TRBD1. CDR3 amino acids: CASSQRTGYNSPLHF. The CDR3 DNA reads TGTGCCAGCAGCCAGAGGACAGGGTATAATTCACCCCTCCACTTT.